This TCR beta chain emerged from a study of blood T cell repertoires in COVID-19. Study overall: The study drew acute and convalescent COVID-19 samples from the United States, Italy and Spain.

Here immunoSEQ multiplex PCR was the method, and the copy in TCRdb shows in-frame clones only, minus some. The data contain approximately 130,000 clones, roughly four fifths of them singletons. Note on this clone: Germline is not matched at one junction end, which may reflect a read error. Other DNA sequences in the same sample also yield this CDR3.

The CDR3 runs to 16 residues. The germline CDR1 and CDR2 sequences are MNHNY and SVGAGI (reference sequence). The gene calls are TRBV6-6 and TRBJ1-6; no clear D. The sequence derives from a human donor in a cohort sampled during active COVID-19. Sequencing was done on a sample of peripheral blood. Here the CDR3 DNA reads TGTGCTAGCAGTTCGGAGGACGGGAGATATAATTCACCCCTCCACTTT. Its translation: CASSSEDGRYNSPLHF.